This is a list of T cell receptor beta chains from one sample in a study of beta chain features in type 1 diabetes. Only in-frame clones appear in the TCRdb table, and some are missing; sequencing was by immunoSEQ multiplex PCR. Of hundreds of thousands of clones listed, more than 12% are singletons. Sequenced: naive CD4+ T cells from blood. The receptors derive from a man between 18 and 29 years old with type 1 diabetes. The CDR3 runs from the conserved cysteine through the conserved F or W. A D gene is named only where the DNA matches it firmly. Size is stated for part of the rows, as once, few or many counts, or as a class when the clone is expanded.

d_call	v_call	j_call	clone_size	cdr3_aa	cdr3_nt
TRBD2	TRBV6-6	TRBJ2-1	NA	CASTLSSGGLYNEQFF	TGTGCCAGCACTCTATCTAGCGGGGGCCTCTACAATGAGCAGTTCTTC
TRBD2	TRBV7-2	TRBJ2-1	few	CASSSPGLGNEQFF	TGTGCCAGCAGCTCCCCGGGACTAGGCAATGAGCAGTTCTTC
NA	TRBV29-1	TRBJ1-2	NA	CSVVRVKGYTF	TGCAGCGTTGTCAGGGTAAAAGGCTACACCTTC
NA	TRBV6-6	TRBJ1-2	NA	CASRGGSDGYTF	TGTGCCAGCAGGGGAGGCTCTGATGGCTACACCTTC
NA	TRBV7-9	TRBJ1-1	NA	CASTGGSVTEAFF	TGTGCCAGCACCGGGGGGTCGGTCACTGAAGCTTTCTTT
NA	TRBV28	TRBJ2-5	few	CASSPPGDKKTQYF	TGTGCCAGCAGTCCTCCAGGGGACAAGAAGACCCAGTACTTC
NA	TRBV30	TRBJ1-3	NA	CAWSGVNSGNTIYF	TGTGCCTGGAGTGGAGTCAACTCTGGAAACACCATATATTTT
TRBD2	TRBV29-1	TRBJ2-1	few	CSVWTGGDNEQFF	TGCAGCGTTTGGACGGGGGGGGACAATGAGCAGTTCTTC
NA	TRBV5-4	TRBJ2-7	NA	CASSLGAATAYEQYF	TGTGCCAGCAGCTTGGGGGCAGCGACAGCCTACGAGCAGTACTTC
NA	TRBV30	TRBJ1-6	NA	CAWEKGSPLHF	TGTGCCTGGGAGAAGGGGTCACCCCTCCACTTT
TRBD1	TRBV10-3	TRBJ1-6	few	CAISESRDSQGSYNSPLHF	TGTGCCATCAGTGAGTCCCGGGACAGCCAAGGCTCCTATAATTCACCCCTCCACTTT
NA	TRBV9	TRBJ2-5	few	CASSVGGYQETQYF	TGTGCCAGCAGCGTAGGGGGGTACCAAGAGACCCAGTACTTC
NA	TRBV30	TRBJ1-1	few	CAWSVQLSNTEAFF	TGTGCCTGGAGTGTGCAGCTCTCGAACACTGAAGCTTTCTTT
NA	TRBV7-2	TRBJ2-3	NA	CASTKHVRDSTDTQYF	TGTGCCAGCACCAAACACGTGAGGGACAGCACAGATACGCAGTATTTT
NA	TRBV30	TRBJ1-2	few	CAWSVQPIYGYTF	TGTGCCTGGAGTGTACAGCCAATCTATGGCTACACCTTC
NA	TRBV21-1	TRBJ2-1	NA	CASRPPTSYNEQFF	TGTGCCAGCAGGCCGCCCACCTCCTACAATGAGCAGTTCTTC
NA	TRBV25-1	TRBJ1-1	few	CASSEYDTEAFF	TGTGCCAGCAGTGAATATGACACTGAAGCTTTCTTT
NA	TRBV18	TRBJ2-5	NA	CASSPTQETQYF	TGTGCCAGCTCACCGACCCAAGAGACCCAGTACTTC
TRBD2	TRBV18	TRBJ2-1	NA	CASSPGLAVTYNEQFF	TGTGCCAGCTCACCTGGACTAGCGGTAACCTACAATGAGCAGTTCTTC
NA	TRBV28	TRBJ2-7	NA	CASIRQSSYEQYF	TGTGCCAGCATTCGACAGAGCTCCTACGAGCAGTACTTC
NA	TRBV5-6	TRBJ2-1	NA	CASNGRSYNEQFF	TGTGCCAGCAACGGACGATCCTACAATGAGCAGTTCTTC
TRBD2	TRBV30	TRBJ2-5	NA	CAWGRGTSGPQETQYF	TGTGCCTGGGGGCGAGGGACTAGCGGGCCTCAAGAGACCCAGTACTTC
TRBD1	TRBV7-6	TRBJ2-7	few	CASSPRIDRGAYEQYF	TGTGCCAGCAGCCCACGTATCGACAGGGGTGCCTACGAGCAGTACTTC
TRBD1	TRBV5-1	TRBJ2-3	few	CASSRDRATDTQYF	TGCGCCAGCAGTCGGGACAGGGCGACAGATACGCAGTATTTT
NA	TRBV21-1	TRBJ2-7	few	CASHPSSYEQYF	TGTGCCAGCCATCCTAGCTCCTACGAGCAGTACTTC
NA	TRBV5-1	TRBJ2-7	NA	CASSVTGYEQYF	TGCGCCAGCAGCGTTACGGGTTACGAGCAGTACTTC
TRBD2	TRBV4-2	TRBJ2-2	few	CASSREVAGPNTGELFF	TGTGCCAGCAGCCGCGAGGTAGCGGGGCCGAACACCGGGGAGCTGTTTTTT
TRBD2	TRBV29-1	TRBJ2-3	few	CSVGQAWREKGDTQYF	TGCAGCGTTGGTCAGGCGTGGCGGGAGAAAGGCGATACGCAGTATTTT
NA	TRBV18	TRBJ1-5	NA	CASSPGRDQPQHF	TGTGCCAGCTCACCAGGCAGGGATCAGCCCCAGCATTTT
TRBD1	TRBV6-5	TRBJ2-7	NA	CASSIDREYEQYF	TGTGCCAGCAGTATTGACAGGGAGTACGAGCAGTACTTC
TRBD2	TRBV7-9	TRBJ2-5	NA	CASSLALAGGDRETQYF	TGTGCCAGCAGCTTAGCGCTAGCGGGAGGTGATCGAGAGACCCAGTACTTC
TRBD1	TRBV7-2	TRBJ2-7	NA	CASSLGQGYYEQYF	TGTGCCAGCAGCTTGGGACAGGGATACTACGAGCAGTACTTC
NA	TRBV6-6	TRBJ2-7	NA	CASTPASLTGEQYF	TGTGCCAGCACTCCTGCGTCCCTTACGGGCGAGCAGTACTTC
NA	TRBV18	TRBJ2-4	NA	CASSDTGADIQYF	TGTGCCAGCTCAGACACAGGTGCGGACATTCAGTACTTC
NA	TRBV29-1	TRBJ2-5	few	CSVGLWAQETQYF	TGCAGCGTTGGTTTATGGGCTCAAGAGACCCAGTACTTC
NA	TRBV6-5	TRBJ1-5	NA	CASSYGAGGNQPQHF	TGTGCCAGCAGTTACGGAGCAGGCGGCAATCAGCCCCAGCATTTT
TRBD1	TRBV6-5	TRBJ2-3	NA	CASSYSGGQGRDTQYF	TGTGCCAGCAGTTACTCAGGTGGACAGGGACGGGATACGCAGTATTTT
NA	TRBV6-5	TRBJ2-5	few	CASSYFDRPETQYF	TGTGCCAGCAGTTACTTCGACAGGCCAGAGACCCAGTACTTC
NA	TRBV6-5	TRBJ2-5	NA	CASSLLGQETQYF	TGTGCCAGCAGTCTTCTGGGCCAAGAGACCCAGTACTTC
NA	TRBV30	TRBJ2-5	NA	CAWSALVQGGLGQYF	TGTGCCTGGAGTGCTTTAGTTCAGGGTGGATTGGGCCAGTACTTC
TRBD2	TRBV4-2	TRBJ2-4	few	CASSQELAGGSGKNIQYF	TGTGCCAGCAGCCAAGAGTTAGCGGGAGGGTCCGGCAAAAACATTCAGTACTTC
NA	TRBV7-9	TRBJ2-1	NA	CASSFNEQFF	TGTGCCAGCAGCTTTAATGAGCAGTTCTTC
NA	TRBV6-5	TRBJ1-1	few	CASARGTEAFF	TGTGCCAGCGCAAGAGGCACTGAAGCTTTCTTT
NA	TRBV14	TRBJ2-5	NA	CASSQDRGGIQETQYF	TGTGCCAGCAGCCAAGACCGGGGAGGTATCCAAGAGACCCAGTACTTC
NA	TRBV4-3	TRBJ1-2	NA	CASSQDRQGGYGYTF	TGCGCCAGCAGCCAAGATCGGCAGGGAGGCTATGGCTACACCTTC
NA	TRBV29-1	TRBJ1-4	NA	CSVGGVDEKLFF	TGCAGCGTTGGAGGCGTGGATGAAAAACTGTTTTTT
NA	TRBV30	TRBJ2-3	few	CAWNGQLSTDTQYF	TGTGCCTGGAATGGGCAGTTAAGCACAGATACGCAGTATTTT
NA	TRBV4-2	TRBJ2-7	few	CASSQDLAGTYEQYF	TGTGCCAGCAGCCAAGATCTGGCAGGGACCTACGAGCAGTACTTC
NA	TRBV13	TRBJ1-1	few	CASSSLSRTEAFF	TGTGCCAGCAGCTCCCTCAGCCGCACTGAAGCTTTCTTT
NA	TRBV14	TRBJ2-2	few	CASSQGSWTGELFF	TGTGCCAGCAGCCAAGGGTCTTGGACCGGGGAGCTGTTTTTT
NA	TRBV28	TRBJ2-3	NA	CASRTYTDTQYF	TGTGCCAGCAGAACCTACACGGATACGCAGTATTTT
NA	TRBV25-1	TRBJ2-5	NA	CASRDDRSEETQYF	TGTGCCAGCAGAGATGACAGAAGCGAAGAGACCCAGTACTTC
TRBD1	TRBV11-3	TRBJ2-5	few	CASSPGQGETQYF	TGTGCCAGCAGCCCGGGACAGGGAGAGACCCAGTACTTC
NA	TRBV11-2	TRBJ2-2	few	CASSPGPRDTGELFF	TGTGCCAGCAGCCCGGGGCCGAGGGACACCGGGGAGCTGTTTTTT
NA	TRBV2	TRBJ2-5	NA	CASIWNGREETQYF	TGTGCCAGCATTTGGAACGGGCGGGAAGAGACCCAGTACTTC
NA	TRBV4-3	TRBJ1-1	NA	CASRIEDSLNTEAFF	TGCGCCAGCAGGATCGAGGACAGCTTGAACACTGAAGCTTTCTTT
TRBD2	TRBV7-2	TRBJ2-2	few	CASRASGTTGELFF	TGTGCCAGCCGGGCTAGCGGGACGACCGGGGAGCTGTTTTTT
NA	TRBV10-3	TRBJ2-3	few	CAINGEGDTQYF	TGTGCCATCAATGGGGAAGGAGATACGCAGTATTTT
NA	TRBV4-3	TRBJ1-3	NA	CASSQDPSGNTIYF	TGCGCCAGCAGCCAAGATCCCTCTGGAAACACCATATATTTT